A single sample gave rise to the 12 T cell receptor beta chains below, sequenced in a study of cytomegalovirus exposure and HLA in healthy donors. Clones were read by immunoSEQ multiplex PCR, and TCRdb kept only the in-frame ones, dropping some. The table lists under 250,000 clones, 81% of them singletons. The sequenced material came from PBMCs. These receptors all stem from a woman aged 30 to 39 in good health and CMV-seronegative.

The chain couples TRBV7-6 to TRBJ2-7, with 7 positions matching TRBD1. Germline V gene sequence: CDR1 SGHVS, CDR2 FNYEAQ. V trimming: 6 bases; J trimming: 2 bases; junction bases outside the gene matches: 7. The CDR3 is made up of 14 amino acids. The CDR3 spells CASRPPGQTYEQYF. The CDR3, as DNA: TGTGCCAGCAGGCCGCCGGGACAGACCTACGAGCAGTACTTC. The whole variable domain, remainder taken from reference TRBV7-6 and TRBJ2-7, is GAGVSQSPRYKVTKRGQDVALRCDPISGHVSLYWYRQALGQGPEFLTYFNYEAQQDKSGLPNDRFSAERPEGSISTLTIQRTEQRDSAMYRCASRPPGQTYEQYFGPGTRLTVT.

The chain joins TRBV19 to TRBJ1-1; a possible D gene is TRBD1 (5 bases). V was pared by 5 bases and J by 11 bases, with 18 bases between. This CDR3 contains 13 residues. Germline V gene sequence: CDR1 LNHDA, CDR2 SQIVND (reference sequence). The CDR3 loop reads CASSPPYRGDAFF. The CDR3 region has the DNA TGTGCCAGTAGTCCCCCGTATAGGGGCGATGCTTTCTTT.

The V and J genes are TRBV25-1 and TRBJ2-1; TRBD1 is a possible D gene (6 bases). CDR1 is MGHDK and CDR2 is SYGVNS in the germline V gene. This CDR3 is 15 amino acids long. Between the trimmed V and J ends, which lost 3 bases and 4 bases, there was a span of 13 bases. CDR3 region: CASSDFSTGYNEQFF. CDR3 bases: TGTGCCAGCAGTGATTTTTCGACAGGTTACAATGAGCAGTTCTTC.

This clone appeared a few times. This rearrangement joins TRBV5-3 to TRBJ1-4, with 7 nucleotides matching TRBD1. TRBV5-3 is noted as an ORF with a role that remains uncertain. The CDR3 extends over 14 amino acids. Unmatched junction bases numbered 10, after V lost 3 bases and J lost 11 bases. The CDR3 nucleotides read TGTGCCAGAAGCTCACACAGGGGCCCGAGGAAACTGTTTTTT. It yields the protein CARSSHRGPRKLFF.

In its sample, this clone was seen a few times. The chain links TRBV9 to TRBJ1-5; 7 bases align to TRBD1. The CDR3 length is 15 residues. After removal of 1 base from V and 6 bases from J, the junction contained 7 bases not matched to a gene. Germline assignment: CDR1 SGDLS and CDR2 YYNGEE. The CDR3 region has the DNA TGTGCCAGCAGCGTATCTACAGGGGATAGTCAGCCCCAGCATTTT. Its translation is CASSVSTGDSQPQHF. The full variable domain, in which reference TRBV9 and TRBJ1-5 provide the parts outside the CDR3, is DSGVTQTPKHLITATGQRVTLRCSPRSGDLSVYWYQQSLDQGLQFLIQYYNGEERAKGNILERFSAQQFPDLHSELNLSSLELGDSALYFCASSVSTGDSQPQHFGDGTRLSIL.

This chain connects TRBV25-1 to TRBJ2-7; maybe TRBD1 (6 bases). Germline V gives CDR1 MGHDK, CDR2 SYGVNS. Deletions cut 6 bases from V and 1 base from J, with 10 bases between. The CDR3 runs to 13 residues. The CDR3 loop reads CASRVGGSYEQYF. As DNA, the CDR3 is TGTGCCAGCAGGGTAGGGGGATCCTACGAGCAGTACTTC.

CDR3 in DNA: TGTGCCAGCAGTGAATATAAGGAGTCAGGGGGTGGGTATACTGAAGCTTTCTTT. This codes for CASSEYKESGGGYTEAFF. The genes are TRBV25-1 and TRBJ1-1, with TRBD1 matching 7 bases. Germline CDR1 and CDR2: MGHDK and SYGVNS. The length of the CDR3 is 18 residues. Trimming removed 0 bases from V and 5 bases from J; junction bases left unmatched: 15.

This clone was recorded a few times. The V call is TRBV7-9, the J call TRBJ1-2; D gene unclear. This CDR3 is built from 14 residues. Trimming cost V 1 base and J 0 bases, with 6 bases left between them. Germline V gene data show CDR1 as SEHNR and CDR2 as FQNEAQ (reference sequence). The CDR3 protein is CASSLGRSNYGYTF. CDR3 coding DNA: TGTGCCAGCAGCTTAGGCAGATCTAACTATGGCTACACCTTC.

The genes are TRBV9 and TRBJ2-1, with TRBD2 as a possible D gene (7 bases). CDR3 length equals 14 residues. Per the germline V gene, CDR1 is SGDLS and CDR2 is YYNGEE. Trimming took off 10 bases at V and 2 bases at J, with 16 bases between the two ends. CDR3 sequence: CASGRGGAYNEQFF. CDR3 bases: TGTGCCTCCGGGCGAGGGGGGGCCTACAATGAGCAGTTCTTC.

The gene calls are TRBV23-1 and TRBJ2-3; 10 bases agree with TRBD2. TRBV23-1 is marked as an open reading frame, function uncertain. This CDR3 contains 17 residues. With 11 bases clipped from V and 2 bases from J, the junction kept 16 bases outside the gene matches. CDR3 bases: TGCGCCCCGAAGGAAGCTAGCGGGAGCCCTCACACAGATACGCAGTATTTT. Translation gives CAPKEASGSPHTDTQYF.

The V call is TRBV4-1, the J call TRBJ2-1; D unclear. The V end was cut by 6 bases, the J end by 0 bases, with 15 bases between. CDR3 length equals 16 residues. Germline V gene data show CDR1 as MGHRA and CDR2 as YSYEKL. The CDR3: CASRPATKSSYNEQFF. CDR3 bases: TGCGCCAGCAGACCCGCAACTAAGAGCTCCTACAATGAGCAGTTCTTC.

This chain connects TRBV5-4 to TRBJ1-5; TRBD1 matches at 10 bases. J was trimmed by 0 bases and V by 0 bases; bases with no gene match: 3. Germline CDR1 reads SGHNT; CDR2 reads YYREEE (reference sequence). This CDR3 has 17 residues. CDR3 residues: CASSLGQGADSNQPQHF. CDR3 coding DNA: TGTGCCAGCAGCTTGGGACAGGGGGCGGATAGCAATCAGCCCCAGCATTTT.